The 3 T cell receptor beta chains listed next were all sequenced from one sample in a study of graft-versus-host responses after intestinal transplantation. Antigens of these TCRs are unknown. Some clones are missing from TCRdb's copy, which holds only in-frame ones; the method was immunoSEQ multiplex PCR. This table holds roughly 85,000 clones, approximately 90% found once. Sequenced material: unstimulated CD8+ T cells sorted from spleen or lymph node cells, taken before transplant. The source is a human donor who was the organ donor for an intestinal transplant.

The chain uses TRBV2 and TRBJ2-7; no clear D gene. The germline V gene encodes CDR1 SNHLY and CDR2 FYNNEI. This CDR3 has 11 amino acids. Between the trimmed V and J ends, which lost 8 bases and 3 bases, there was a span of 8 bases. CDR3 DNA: TGTGCCAGCCTAATCTTCTACGAGCAGTACTTC. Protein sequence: CASLIFYEQYF. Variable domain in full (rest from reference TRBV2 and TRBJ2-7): EPEVTQTPSHQVTQMGQEVILRCVPISNHLYFYWYRQILGQKVEFLVSFYNNEISEKSEIFDDQFSVERPDGSNFTLKIRSTKLEDSAMYFCASLIFYEQYFGPGTRLTVT.

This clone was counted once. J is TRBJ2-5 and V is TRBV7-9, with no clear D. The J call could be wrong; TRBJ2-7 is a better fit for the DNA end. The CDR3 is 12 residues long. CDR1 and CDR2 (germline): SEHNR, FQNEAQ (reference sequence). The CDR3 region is CASSLIGNEQYF. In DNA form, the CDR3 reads TGTGCCAGCAGCTTAATTGGTAACGAGCAGTACTTC.

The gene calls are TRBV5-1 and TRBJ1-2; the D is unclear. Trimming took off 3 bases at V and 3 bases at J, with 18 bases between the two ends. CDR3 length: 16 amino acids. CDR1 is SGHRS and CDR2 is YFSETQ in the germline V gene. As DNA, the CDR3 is TGCGCCAGCAGCTCAGGTGCCCCTCGCCCGTACTATGGCTACACCTTC. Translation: CASSSGAPRPYYGYTF.